This T cell receptor beta chain was identified during a study of monozygotic twins with inflammatory bowel disease. CDR1 and CDR2 (germline): MGHRA, YSYEKL. The CDR3 covers 12 residues. cDNA for TCRalpha and TCRbeta was amplified by nested PCRs of about 15 then approximately 9 cycles. With the 5' RACE reads reprocessed, TCRdb shows one record per CDR3 protein and no DNA. The specimen's table records around 380,000 distinct CDR3 sequences. Specimen: blood. The receptor comes from a human donor with ulcerative colitis or Crohn's disease, or a healthy co-twin of an affected twin (not recorded which). The chain recombines TRBV4-1 with TRBJ1-1; TCRdb indicates TRBD1, and absent DNA this call remains unverified. The CDR3 here is CASSQTGIEAFF.